These T cell receptor beta chains were read from a single sample in a study of T cells in Graves' hyperthyroidism and ophthalmopathy. TCRdb reanalysed the multiplex PCR reads using MiXCR and keeps one entry per CDR3 protein. This sample has about half a million distinct CDR3 sequences, with 20% found just once. The sequencing sample was made of blood. The receptor source for this set is a man aged 35-49 years with Graves' ophthalmopathy. CDR3s include the opening cysteine and the closing phenylalanine or tryptophan. The D gene is left open where the match is weak. The listing skips clone size in some rows; elsewhere it reads once, few, many or a size class.

d_call	j_call	v_call	clone_size	cdr3_length	cdr3_nt	cdr3_aa
-	TRBJ2-1	TRBV2	many	14	TGTGCCGGGATAGAGGAGGGCCCCTACAATGAGCAGTTCTTC	CAGIEEGPYNEQFF
TRBD2	TRBJ2-1	TRBV6-1	few	14	TGTGCCAGCAGGGAGCGGGGGGTGTACAATGAGCAGTTCTTC	CASRERGVYNEQFF
TRBD1	TRBJ2-7	TRBV5-1	few	16	TGCGCCAGCAGCCCCTCACAGGGGGTGCTGTCCTACGAGCAGTACTTC	CASSPSQGVLSYEQYF
-	TRBJ2-7	TRBV15	-	13	TGTGCCACCAGCCCCGGACAACAATACGAGCAGTACTTC	CATSPGQQYEQYF
-	TRBJ2-7	TRBV5-1	-	14	TGCGCCAGCAGCTGGAACAGGGAAAGCTACGAGCAGTACTTC	CASSWNRESYEQYF
-	TRBJ1-2	TRBV18	many	14	TGTGCCAGCGCTAACCGGGAGCTTCTGCATGGCTACACCTTC	CASANRELLHGYTF
-	TRBJ1-2	TRBV6-1	few	14	TGTGCCAGCAGTCAATCCAGGGCCAACTATGGCTACACCTTC	CASSQSRANYGYTF
TRBD1	TRBJ2-1	TRBV27	-	13	TGTGCCAGCAGCGAGGGGACAGCACTTGAGCAGTTCTTC	CASSEGTALEQFF
-	TRBJ2-3	TRBV10-2	-	16	TGCGCCAGCAGTGACAAGGGTCGTCCAATCACAGATACGCAGTATTTT	CASSDKGRPITDTQYF
-	TRBJ1-2	TRBV4-1	-	14	TGCGCCAGCAGCCCCGGCCCGGGAGGAGGTGGCTACACCTTC	CASSPGPGGGGYTF
-	TRBJ2-5	TRBV5-1	few	18	TGCGCCAGCAGCCCGGCCCGGAACCTACTAACAACAAAAGAGACCCAGTACTTC	CASSPARNLLTTKETQYF
-	TRBJ2-1	TRBV18	few	13	TGTGCCAGCTCACCGGCCCATCTGGATGAGCAGTTCTTC	CASSPAHLDEQFF
-	TRBJ2-1	TRBV6-2/TRBV6-3	many	14	TGTGCCAGCAGTTACCAGGACCGAGCCAATGAGCAGTTCTTC	CASSYQDRANEQFF
-	TRBJ1-3	TRBV3-1	many	14	TGTGCCAGCAGCCGAGACAGCTCTGGAAACACCATATATTTT	CASSRDSSGNTIYF
TRBD2	TRBJ2-2	TRBV19	-	14	TGTGCCAGTAGTACGGGAGGGAACACCGGGGAGCTGTTTTTT	CASSTGGNTGELFF
-	TRBJ2-7	TRBV10-3	many	15	TGTGCCATCAGTGAGCCACAGAGGGGGAGCGACGAGCAGTACTTC	CAISEPQRGSDEQYF